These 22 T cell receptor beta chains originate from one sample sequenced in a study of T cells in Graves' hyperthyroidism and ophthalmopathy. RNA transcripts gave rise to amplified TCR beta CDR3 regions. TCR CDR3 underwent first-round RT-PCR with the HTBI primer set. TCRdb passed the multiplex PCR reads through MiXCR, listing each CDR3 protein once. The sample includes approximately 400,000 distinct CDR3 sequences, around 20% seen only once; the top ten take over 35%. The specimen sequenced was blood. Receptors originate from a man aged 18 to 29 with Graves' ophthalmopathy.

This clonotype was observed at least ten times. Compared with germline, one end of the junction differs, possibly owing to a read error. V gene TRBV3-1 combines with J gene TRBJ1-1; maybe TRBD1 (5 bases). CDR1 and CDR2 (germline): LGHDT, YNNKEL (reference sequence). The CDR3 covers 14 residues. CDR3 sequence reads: CTSSQDWGNPEAFF. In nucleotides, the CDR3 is TGTACCAGCAGCCAAGATTGGGGCAACCCTGAAGCTTTCTTT. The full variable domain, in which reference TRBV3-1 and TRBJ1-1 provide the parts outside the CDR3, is DTAVSQTPKYLVTQMGNDKSIKCEQNLGHDTMYWYKQDSKKFLKIMFSYNNKELIINETVPNRFSPKSPDKAHLNLHINSLELGDSAVYFCTSSQDWGNPEAFFGQGTRLTVV.

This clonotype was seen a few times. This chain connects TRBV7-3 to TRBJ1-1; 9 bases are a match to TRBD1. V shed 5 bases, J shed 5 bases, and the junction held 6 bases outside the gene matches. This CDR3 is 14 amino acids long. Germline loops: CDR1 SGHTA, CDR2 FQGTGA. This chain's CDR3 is CASSPGQGMTEAFF. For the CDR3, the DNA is TGTGCCAGCAGCCCTGGACAGGGGATGACTGAAGCTTTCTTT.

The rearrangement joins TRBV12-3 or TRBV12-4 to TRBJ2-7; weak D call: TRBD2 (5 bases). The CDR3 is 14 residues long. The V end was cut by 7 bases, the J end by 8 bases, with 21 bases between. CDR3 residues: CASTPRTYDTKQYF. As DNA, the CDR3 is TGTGCCAGCACCCCGAGGACTTACGATACGAAGCAGTACTTC.

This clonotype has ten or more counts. The CDR3 protein is CASTTGSGDTQYF. In DNA, the CDR3 is TGTGCCAGCACTACAGGGTCCGGGGATACGCAGTATTTT. This chain connects TRBV2 to TRBJ2-3; D possibly corresponds to TRBD1 (6 bases). V lost 7 bases and J lost 6, with 14 bases in between. CDR1 is SNHLY and CDR2 is FYNNEI in the germline V gene. The CDR3 totals 13 residues.

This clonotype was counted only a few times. The CDR3 bases are TGCGCCAGCAGCCAAGATGTAACAGGGGCCTCGAGAGGGGGCAATCAGCCCCAGCATTTT. Translation gives CASSQDVTGASRGGNQPQHF. V gene TRBV4-1 combines with J gene TRBJ1-5, with 7 nucleotides matching TRBD1. The CDR3 spans 20 residues. The germline CDR1 and CDR2 sequences are MGHRA and YSYEKL. Losses at the gene ends were 0 bases for V and 2 bases for J; bases not matched to a gene: 16.

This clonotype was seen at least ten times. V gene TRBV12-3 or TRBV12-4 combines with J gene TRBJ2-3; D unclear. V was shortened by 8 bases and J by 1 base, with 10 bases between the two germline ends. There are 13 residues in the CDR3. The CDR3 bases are TGTGCCAGCGGCTACGGGCGCACAGATACGCAGTATTTT. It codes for CASGYGRTDTQYF.

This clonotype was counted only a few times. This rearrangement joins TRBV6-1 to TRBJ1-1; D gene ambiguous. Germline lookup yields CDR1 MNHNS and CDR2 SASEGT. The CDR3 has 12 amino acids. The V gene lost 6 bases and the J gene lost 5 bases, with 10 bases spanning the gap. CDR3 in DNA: TGTGCCAGCAGCCGAACTAGGACTGAAGCTTTCTTT. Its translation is CASSRTRTEAFF.

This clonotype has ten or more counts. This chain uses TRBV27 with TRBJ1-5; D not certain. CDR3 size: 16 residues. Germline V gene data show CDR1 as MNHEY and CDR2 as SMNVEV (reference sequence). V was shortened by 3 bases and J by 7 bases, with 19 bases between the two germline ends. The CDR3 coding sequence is TGTGCCAGCAGTTTTACCCCCGGGCTCTACGGCCAGCCCCAGCATTTT. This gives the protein CASSFTPGLYGQPQHF.

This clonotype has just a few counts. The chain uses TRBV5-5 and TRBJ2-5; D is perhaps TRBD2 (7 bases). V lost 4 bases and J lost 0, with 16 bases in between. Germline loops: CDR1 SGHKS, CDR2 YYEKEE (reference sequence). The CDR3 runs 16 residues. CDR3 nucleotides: TGTGCCAGCAGCGGCAGGGGAGGGATGTACCAAGAGACCCAGTACTTC. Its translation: CASSGRGGMYQETQYF.

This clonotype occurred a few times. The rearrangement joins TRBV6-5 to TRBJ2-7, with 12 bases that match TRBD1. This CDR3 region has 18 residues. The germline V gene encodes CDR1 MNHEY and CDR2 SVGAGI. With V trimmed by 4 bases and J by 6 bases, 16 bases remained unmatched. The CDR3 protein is CASSLTLRATGQGAEQYF. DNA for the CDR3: TGTGCCAGCAGTTTGACCCTCAGGGCAACGGGACAGGGGGCCGAGCAGTACTTC.

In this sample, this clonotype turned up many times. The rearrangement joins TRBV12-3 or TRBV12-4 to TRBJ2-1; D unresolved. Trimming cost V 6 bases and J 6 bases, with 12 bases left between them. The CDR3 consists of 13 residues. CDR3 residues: CASRPDSRNEQFF. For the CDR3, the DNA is TGTGCCAGCAGGCCCGACTCTCGCAATGAGCAGTTCTTC.

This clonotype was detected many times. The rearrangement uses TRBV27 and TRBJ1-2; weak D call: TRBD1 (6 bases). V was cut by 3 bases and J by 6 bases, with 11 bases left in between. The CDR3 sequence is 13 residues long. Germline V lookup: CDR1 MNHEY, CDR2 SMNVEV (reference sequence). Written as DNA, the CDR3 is TGTGCCAGCAGTTTCAACCACAGGGATGGCTACACCTTC. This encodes CASSFNHRDGYTF.

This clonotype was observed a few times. For the CDR3, the DNA is TGTGCCAGCAGCCCGACCCCTAACGGCGAGCAGTACTTC. It encodes CASSPTPNGEQYF. V and J are TRBV3-1 and TRBJ2-7; no clear D. Trimming removed 4 bases at V and 6 bases at J, with 13 bases between. This CDR3 spans 13 amino acids. CDR1 is LGHDT, CDR2 YNNKEL, per germline (reference sequence).

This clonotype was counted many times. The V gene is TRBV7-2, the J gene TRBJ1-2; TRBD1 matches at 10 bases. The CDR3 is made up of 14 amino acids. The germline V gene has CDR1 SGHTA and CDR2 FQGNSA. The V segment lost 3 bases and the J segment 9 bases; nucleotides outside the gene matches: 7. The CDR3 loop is CASSLGGQGSSYTF. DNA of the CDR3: TGTGCCAGCAGCTTGGGGGGACAGGGGTCCAGCTACACCTTC.

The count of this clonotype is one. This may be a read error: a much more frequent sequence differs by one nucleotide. CDR3 region: CASSPYGWAGELFF. CDR3 nucleotide sequence: TGTGCCAGCAGCCCCTATGGATGGGCCGGGGAGCTGTTTTTT. The chain has TRBV7-9 and TRBJ2-2; no clear D gene. This CDR3 spans 14 amino acids. In germline, CDR1 is SEHNR, CDR2 FQNEAQ (reference sequence). With 5 bases removed from V and 6 bases from J, the gap between germline ends came to 13 bases.

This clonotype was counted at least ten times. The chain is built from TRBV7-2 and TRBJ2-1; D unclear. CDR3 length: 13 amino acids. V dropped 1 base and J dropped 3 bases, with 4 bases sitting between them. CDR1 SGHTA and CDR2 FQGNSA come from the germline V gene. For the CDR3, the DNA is TGTGCCAGCAGCTTAGGGGACTACAATGAGCAGTTCTTC. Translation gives CASSLGDYNEQFF.

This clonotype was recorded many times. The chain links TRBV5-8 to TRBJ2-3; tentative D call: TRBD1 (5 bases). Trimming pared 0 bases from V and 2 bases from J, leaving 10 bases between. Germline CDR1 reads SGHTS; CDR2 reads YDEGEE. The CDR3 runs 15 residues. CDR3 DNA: TGTGCCAGCAGCTTGGAGGGGCGAATCACAGATACGCAGTATTTT. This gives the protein CASSLEGRITDTQYF.

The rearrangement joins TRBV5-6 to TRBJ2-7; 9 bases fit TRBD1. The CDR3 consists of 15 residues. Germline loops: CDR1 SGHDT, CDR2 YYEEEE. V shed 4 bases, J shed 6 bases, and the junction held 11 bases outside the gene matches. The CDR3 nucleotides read TGTGCCAGCAGCCCTTCGTCGGGACAGGGTAGCGAGCAGTACTTC. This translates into CASSPSSGQGSEQYF.

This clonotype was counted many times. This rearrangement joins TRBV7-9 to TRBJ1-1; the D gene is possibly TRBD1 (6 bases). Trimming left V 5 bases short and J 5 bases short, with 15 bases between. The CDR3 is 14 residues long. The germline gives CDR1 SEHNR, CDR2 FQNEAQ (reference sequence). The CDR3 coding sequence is TGTGCCAGCAGCCGGGGGGGGGGCAGGACTGAAGCTTTCTTT. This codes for CASSRGGGRTEAFF. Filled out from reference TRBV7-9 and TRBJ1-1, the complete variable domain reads DTGVSQNPRHKITKRGQNVTFRCDPISEHNRLYWYRQTLGQGPEFLTYFQNEAQLEKSRLLSDRFSAERPKGSFSTLEIQRTEQGDSAMYLCASSRGGGRTEAFFGQGTRLTVV.

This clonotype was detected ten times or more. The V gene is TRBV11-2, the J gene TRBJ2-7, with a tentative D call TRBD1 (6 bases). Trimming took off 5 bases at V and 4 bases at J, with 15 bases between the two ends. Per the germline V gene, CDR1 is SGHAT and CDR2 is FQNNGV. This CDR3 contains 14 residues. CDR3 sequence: CASSLQGGWYEQYF. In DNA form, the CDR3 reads TGTGCCAGCAGCCTACAGGGCGGCTGGTACGAGCAGTACTTC.

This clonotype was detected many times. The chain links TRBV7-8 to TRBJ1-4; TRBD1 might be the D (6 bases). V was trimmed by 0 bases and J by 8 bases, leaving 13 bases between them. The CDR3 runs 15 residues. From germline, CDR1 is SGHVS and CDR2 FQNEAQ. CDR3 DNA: TGTGCCAGCAGCTTAGCAGGACAGCGTGAGGAAAAACTGTTTTTT. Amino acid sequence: CASSLAGQREEKLFF.

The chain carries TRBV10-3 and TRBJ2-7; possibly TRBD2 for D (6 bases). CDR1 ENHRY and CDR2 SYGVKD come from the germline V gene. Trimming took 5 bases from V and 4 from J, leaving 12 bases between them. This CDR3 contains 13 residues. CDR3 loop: CAISSGPTYEQYF. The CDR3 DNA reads TGTGCCATCAGTAGCGGGCCGACGTACGAGCAGTACTTC.